Listed below are T cell receptor beta chains from one sample, sequenced in a study of early T cells in non-severe SARS-CoV-2 infection. TCRdb reprocessed the 5' RACE reads with MiXCR, giving one entry per CDR3 protein. This sample carries about 50,000 distinct CDR3 sequences, about 9.3% of them seen once, and the ten largest clones take about 15%. Sequenced input: whole blood. These receptors all come from an adult who was a healthcare worker with PCR-confirmed SARS-CoV-2 infection or an uninfected control (not recorded which). The CDR3 runs from the conserved cysteine through the conserved F or W. The D gene is left open where the match is weak. Clone size is shown for a subset of rows, as once, few, many or a class of expanded clone.

j_call: TRBJ2-3; d_call: .; v_call: TRBV5-1; clone_size: many; cdr3_length: 17; cdr3_nt: TGCGCCAGCAGCCCGACGAAGACTACGCCTAAAACAGATACGCAGTATTTT; cdr3_aa: CASSPTKTTPKTDTQYF
j_call: TRBJ2-1; d_call: TRBD2; v_call: TRBV7-3; clone_size: many; cdr3_length: 18; cdr3_nt: TGTGCCAGCAGCCCCCGGGGGGTAGCGGGTCCCATCCAGGGAGAGCAGTTCTTC; cdr3_aa: CASSPRGVAGPIQGEQFF
j_call: TRBJ2-1; d_call: .; v_call: TRBV2; clone_size: .; cdr3_length: 14; cdr3_nt: TGTGCCAGCAGTCAATCTAGACCTGTAGGTGAGCAGTTCTTC; cdr3_aa: CASSQSRPVGEQFF
j_call: TRBJ2-5; d_call: TRBD2; v_call: TRBV20-1; clone_size: .; cdr3_length: 14; cdr3_nt: TGCAGTGCTAGTGACGCTAGCGGCCAAGAGTCCCAGTACTTC; cdr3_aa: CSASDASGQESQYF
j_call: TRBJ2-7; d_call: .; v_call: TRBV9; clone_size: many; cdr3_length: 13; cdr3_nt: TGTGCCAGCAGCGTAGGAGCGACCTACGAGCAGTACTTC; cdr3_aa: CASSVGATYEQYF
j_call: TRBJ2-1; d_call: .; v_call: TRBV6-6; clone_size: few; cdr3_length: 13; cdr3_nt: TGTGCCAGCGCCAGATCGGGGGGCTTTGAGCAGTTCTTC; cdr3_aa: CASARSGGFEQFF
j_call: TRBJ2-3; d_call: TRBD2; v_call: TRBV14; clone_size: few; cdr3_length: 15; cdr3_nt: TGTGCCAGCAGCCAAGTAGCGGGAGGGCCTGTTACGCAGTATTTT; cdr3_aa: CASSQVAGGPVTQYF
j_call: TRBJ2-1; d_call: .; v_call: TRBV3-1; clone_size: .; cdr3_length: 12; cdr3_nt: TGTGCCAGCAGCCAAGGACGGTGGGAGCAGTTCTTC; cdr3_aa: CASSQGRWEQFF
j_call: TRBJ2-1; d_call: .; v_call: TRBV2; clone_size: .; cdr3_length: 14; cdr3_nt: TGTGCCAGCACCTCGACAGGACCTTACAATGAGCAGTTCTTC; cdr3_aa: CASTSTGPYNEQFF
j_call: TRBJ2-5; d_call: .; v_call: TRBV14; clone_size: many; cdr3_length: 14; cdr3_nt: TGTGCCAGCAGCCCACAGGGTTTTGGAGAGACCCAGTACTTC; cdr3_aa: CASSPQGFGETQYF
j_call: TRBJ2-7; d_call: .; v_call: TRBV7-2; clone_size: many; cdr3_length: 15; cdr3_nt: TGTGCCAGCAGCCCAAGTAACGGTGGGACCTACGAGCAGTACTTC; cdr3_aa: CASSPSNGGTYEQYF
j_call: TRBJ2-5; d_call: TRBD2; v_call: TRBV7-8; clone_size: many; cdr3_length: 14; cdr3_nt: TGTGCCAGCAGACCGGGAGGAATTGGGGAGACCCAGTACTTC; cdr3_aa: CASRPGGIGETQYF
j_call: TRBJ2-7; d_call: .; v_call: TRBV7-2; clone_size: .; cdr3_length: 15; cdr3_nt: TGTGCCAGCAGCTTAGCCCGGGCCAGGGGAAGGGAGCAGTACTTC; cdr3_aa: CASSLARARGREQYF
j_call: TRBJ2-5; d_call: .; v_call: TRBV12-3/TRBV12-4; clone_size: few; cdr3_length: 15; cdr3_nt: TGTGCCAGCAGCCGTAGCGGATGGGGCCAAGAGACCCAGTACTTC; cdr3_aa: CASSRSGWGQETQYF
j_call: TRBJ1-1; d_call: TRBD1; v_call: TRBV30; clone_size: many; cdr3_length: 14; cdr3_nt: TGTGCCTGGAGAGTGGACAGGGGGAAAACTGAAGCTTTCTTT; cdr3_aa: CAWRVDRGKTEAFF
j_call: TRBJ2-3; d_call: TRBD2; v_call: TRBV6-1; clone_size: many; cdr3_length: 17; cdr3_nt: TGTGCCAGCAGTGAATCACCTAGCGGGGGTAGCACAGATACGCAGTATTTT; cdr3_aa: CASSESPSGGSTDTQYF
j_call: TRBJ2-2; d_call: .; v_call: TRBV9; clone_size: many; cdr3_length: 14; cdr3_nt: TGTGCCAGCAGCGTGACGGAGGGCACCGGGGAGCTGTTTTTT; cdr3_aa: CASSVTEGTGELFF
j_call: TRBJ2-2; d_call: TRBD2; v_call: TRBV28; clone_size: many; cdr3_length: 20; cdr3_nt: TGTGCCAGCAGTATTCCGCACTTCCTCAGCGGGGAAACGAACACCGGGGAGCTGTTTTTT; cdr3_aa: CASSIPHFLSGETNTGELFF
j_call: TRBJ2-1; d_call: TRBD2; v_call: TRBV5-1; clone_size: many; cdr3_length: 15; cdr3_nt: TGCGCCAGCAGCACCTTACTAGCGAGGGGCAATGAGCAGTTCTTC; cdr3_aa: CASSTLLARGNEQFF
j_call: TRBJ1-3; d_call: .; v_call: TRBV7-2; clone_size: .; cdr3_length: 15; cdr3_nt: TGTGCCAGCAGTCTAGCGCAGAACTCTGGAAACACCATATATTTT; cdr3_aa: CASSLAQNSGNTIYF
j_call: TRBJ1-2; d_call: TRBD1; v_call: TRBV7-9; clone_size: many; cdr3_length: 14; cdr3_nt: TGTGCCAGCAGCTTGGGGACAGGGATCTATGGCTACACCTTC; cdr3_aa: CASSLGTGIYGYTF
j_call: TRBJ1-1; d_call: .; v_call: TRBV7-9; clone_size: .; cdr3_length: 18; cdr3_nt: TGTGCCAGCAGCTTATACGCTCTTAAAACCGGGCTCCACACTGAAGCTTTCTTT; cdr3_aa: CASSLYALKTGLHTEAFF
j_call: TRBJ2-1; d_call: .; v_call: TRBV24-1; clone_size: few; cdr3_length: 15; cdr3_nt: TGTGCCACCAGTGATGGGACTGACTCCTACAATGAGCAGTTCTTC; cdr3_aa: CATSDGTDSYNEQFF